Each of the 10 T cell receptor beta chains below was sequenced from the same sample in a study of blood T cell repertoires in COVID-19. Here immunoSEQ multiplex PCR was the method, and the copy in TCRdb shows in-frame clones only, minus some. The sample yields some 120,000 clones, 75% to 95% seen once. Sequenced: peripheral blood. Every receptor here comes from a human donor with active COVID-19. The donor label of this sample is uncertain.

The chain combines TRBV11-2 with TRBJ2-1, with TRBD2 matching over 13 bases. Germline CDR1 is SGHAT and CDR2 is FQNNGV. The J segment lost 6 bases and the V segment lost 5 bases, leaving 13 bases of the junction unmatched. CDR3 length: 18 amino acids. For the CDR3, the DNA is TGTGCCAGCAGCCAGACTAGCGGGGGGTCTCGGAGGGGCAATGAGCAGTTCTTC. Translated: CASSQTSGGSRRGNEQFF.

V usage is TRBV27 and J usage is TRBJ1-5; 10 positions agree with TRBD1. The CDR3 contains 18 residues. Germline lookup yields CDR1 MNHEY and CDR2 SMNVEV (reference sequence). V was clipped by 0 bases and J by 4 bases; unmatched bases: 9. This chain's CDR3 is CASSLSRTGGYENQPQHF. As DNA, the CDR3 is TGTGCCAGCAGTTTATCACGGACAGGGGGATATGAGAATCAGCCCCAGCATTTT.

The rearrangement joins TRBV6-2 or TRBV6-3 to TRBJ2-6; the D gene is possibly TRBD1 (6 bases). The CDR3 extends over 15 amino acids. The V end was cut by 6 bases, the J end by 4 bases, with 13 bases between. Germline CDR1 is MNHEY and CDR2 is SVGEGT. Here the CDR3 reads CASSQTGSGANVLTF. The DNA for the CDR3 is TGTGCCAGCAGCCAGACAGGTTCCGGGGCCAACGTCCTGACTTTC.

This sequence joins TRBV7-2 and TRBJ2-7; 7 nucleotides line up with TRBD1. The CDR3 contains 13 residues. Germline assignment: CDR1 SGHTA and CDR2 FQGNSA. V lost 2 bases and J lost 4; bases outside the gene matches: 2. CDR3 in DNA: TGTGCCAGCAGCTTAATACAGGGGTACGAGCAGTACTTC. This gives the protein CASSLIQGYEQYF.

The genes are TRBV10-3 and TRBJ2-3, with D possibly TRBD1 on 5 matching bases. Germline values: CDR1 ENHRY, CDR2 SYGVKD. V lost 4 bases, J lost 3 bases, and 11 bases lay in between. The length of the CDR3 is 14 residues. Here the CDR3 DNA reads TGTGCCATCAGTGTTCAACAGGCGACAGATACGCAGTATTTT. Its protein product is CAISVQQATDTQYF.

The genes are TRBV19 and TRBJ2-1; TRBD2 aligns across 11 bases. The germline gives CDR1 LNHDA, CDR2 SQIVND (reference sequence). The CDR3 spans 18 residues. V trimming: 3 bases; J trimming: 7 bases; junction bases outside the gene matches: 14. CDR3 DNA: TGTGCCAGTAGTATTGGTATCAGTAGCGGGGGGGCTTGGAATGAGCAGTTCTTC. The encoded protein is CASSIGISSGGAWNEQFF. Full variable domain (rest looked up from reference TRBV19 and TRBJ2-1): DGGITQSPKYLFRKEGQNVTLSCEQNLNHDAMYWYRQDPGQGLRLIYYSQIVNDFQKGDIAEGYSVSREKKESFPLTVTSAQKNPTAFYLCASSIGISSGGAWNEQFFGPGTRLTVL.

The chain links TRBV4-3 to TRBJ2-1; 9 positions agree with TRBD1. V trimming: 0 bases; J trimming: 4 bases; junction bases outside the gene matches: 4. CDR1 is LGHNA and CDR2 is YSLEER in the germline V gene. CDR3 length: 16 amino acids. CDR3: CASSQEWDREYNEQFF. CDR3 DNA: TGCGCCAGCAGCCAAGAGTGGGACAGGGAGTACAATGAGCAGTTCTTC.

The genes are TRBV2 and TRBJ1-1; D uncertain. The CDR3 contains 15 residues. V was trimmed by 4 bases and J by 1 base, leaving 13 bases between them. The V gene's germline CDR1 is SNHLY and CDR2 FYNNEI. CDR3 in amino acids: CASSVSRGSNTEAFF. In DNA form, the CDR3 reads TGTGCCAGCAGTGTCTCCCGTGGCTCGAACACTGAAGCTTTCTTT.

In the case of this clone: Sequence at one end of the junction differs from germline and may be a read error. This sequence joins TRBV7-7 and TRBJ2-7; tentative D call: TRBD1 (6 bases). There are 15 residues in the CDR3. CDR1 SSHAT and CDR2 FNYEAQ come from the germline V gene (reference sequence). In nucleotides, the CDR3 is TGTGCTAGCAGTTTCCGCAGGGGTCCCAACTACGAGCAGTACTTC. This sequence encodes CASSFRRGPNYEQYF.

The CDR3 DNA follows: TGTGCCAGCAGCCCCGCACAGGCAGGGAATAATTCACCCCTCCACTTT. It translates to CASSPAQAGNNSPLHF. This chain links TRBV28 with TRBJ1-6, with a weak D call TRBD1 (5 bases). Germline loops: CDR1 MDHEN, CDR2 SYDVKM. The germline V and J ends were trimmed by 6 bases and 5 bases, with 17 bases remaining between them. The CDR3 spans 16 residues.